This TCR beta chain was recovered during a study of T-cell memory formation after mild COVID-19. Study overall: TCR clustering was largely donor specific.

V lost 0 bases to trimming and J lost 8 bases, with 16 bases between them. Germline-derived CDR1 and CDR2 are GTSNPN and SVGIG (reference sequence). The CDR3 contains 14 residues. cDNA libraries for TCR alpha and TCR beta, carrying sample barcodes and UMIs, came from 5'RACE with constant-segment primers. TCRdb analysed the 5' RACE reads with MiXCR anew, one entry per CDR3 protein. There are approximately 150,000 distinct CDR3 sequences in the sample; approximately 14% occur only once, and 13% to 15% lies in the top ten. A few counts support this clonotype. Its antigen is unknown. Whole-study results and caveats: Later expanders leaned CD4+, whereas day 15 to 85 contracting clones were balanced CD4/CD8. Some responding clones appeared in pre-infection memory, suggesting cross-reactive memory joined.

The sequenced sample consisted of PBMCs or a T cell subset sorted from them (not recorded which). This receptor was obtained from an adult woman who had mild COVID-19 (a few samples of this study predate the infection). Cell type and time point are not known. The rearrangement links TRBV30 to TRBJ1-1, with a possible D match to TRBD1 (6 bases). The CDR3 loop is CAWSVRGREAEAFF. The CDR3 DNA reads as TGTGCCTGGAGTGTTAGGGGGAGGGAGGCCGAAGCTTTCTTT.